Listed below are T cell receptor beta chains from one sample, sequenced in a study of T cell responses to AZD1222 COVID-19 vaccine. Libraries were prepared by immunoSEQ multiplex PCR; TCRdb keeps only in-frame clonotypes and omits some of them. Counted here are 130,000 to 150,000 clones, approximately 92% occurring once; the ten biggest clones make up more than 1.5%. The source material was peripheral blood, sampled on day 0 of AZD1222 vaccination. These receptors originate from an adult in good health. Each CDR3 is given with its conserved first and last residue. D genes are given only for firm matches.

v_call	d_call	j_call	cdr3_aa
TRBV5-1	-	TRBJ1-2	CASSLEQSDGYTF
TRBV9	TRBD1	TRBJ1-2	CASSVGQGTVYGYTF
TRBV4-1	-	TRBJ2-7	CASSQDSESYEQYF
TRBV7-2	TRBD1	TRBJ1-1	CASSRSSGGGTEAFF
TRBV20-1	-	TRBJ1-1	CRAGKNTEAFF
TRBV3-1/TRBV3-2	TRBD2	TRBJ2-2	CASALSGRPSGELFF
TRBV27	-	TRBJ1-5	CASSLGARGGNQPQHF
TRBV7-9	-	TRBJ1-3	CAFIRVSGNTIYF
TRBV28	-	TRBJ2-2	CASSSRGSSNTGELFF
TRBV5-1	-	TRBJ2-7	CASSLYSTYEQYF
TRBV3-1/TRBV3-2	TRBD2	TRBJ2-3	CASSSGLAGADTQYF
TRBV7-2	-	TRBJ1-2	CASSLAREGGYTF
TRBV7-9	-	TRBJ2-4	CASTQRDIQYF
TRBV2	TRBD2	TRBJ2-2	CASRDTSVTGELFF
TRBV4-1	TRBD2	TRBJ2-7	CASSLTQTSGSYEQYF
TRBV5-8	-	TRBJ1-3	CASSLVWIVSDTIYF
TRBV30	TRBD1	TRBJ1-2	CAWSETGDYGYTF
TRBV19	-	TRBJ2-6	CASSPSGSGANVLTF
TRBV6-2/TRBV6-3	-	TRBJ1-5	CASSYSGQGNQPQHF
TRBV24-1	-	TRBJ1-5	CATQTGFDQPQHF
TRBV12-3/TRBV12-4	-	TRBJ1-5	CASTSYSNQPQHF
TRBV2	-	TRBJ2-5	CASSFGALGRETQYF
TRBV11-2	-	TRBJ2-7	CASSFGTEIYEQYF
TRBV27	-	TRBJ2-2	CASRLALSGELFF
TRBV24-1	-	TRBJ1-2	CATSDSTRGRYGYTF
TRBV30	-	TRBJ1-2	CAWSRSGNYGYTF
TRBV27	TRBD2	TRBJ2-1	CASSSGLAGGLSEQFF
TRBV7-3	TRBD1	TRBJ1-1	CASSLLPGQLGFF
TRBV7-9	-	TRBJ2-7	CASSLVEATPTGQYF
TRBV6-5	TRBD1	TRBJ2-1	CASSSPGQGYNEQFF
TRBV2	TRBD2	TRBJ2-1	CASGTSGRGLGNEQFF
TRBV12-3/TRBV12-4	-	TRBJ1-5	CASSSQGGKPQHF
TRBV6-5	TRBD2	TRBJ2-7	CASMRTSGSYEQYF
TRBV28	-	TRBJ2-3	CASSPLGGLPLSSTDTQYF
TRBV7-9	-	TRBJ2-1	CASGFGTGQFF
TRBV7-6	-	TRBJ1-1	CASSSRQVDTEAFF
TRBV6-5	-	TRBJ1-3	CASTPNRVSGNTIYF
TRBV30	-	TRBJ1-4	CAWSKTVVLAEKLFF
TRBV7-7	-	TRBJ2-2	CASSPGAGELFF
TRBV19	TRBD1	TRBJ1-1	CASWDSSLNTEAFF
TRBV7-2	TRBD2	TRBJ2-3	CASSLVLAGGGTDTQYF
TRBV21-1	-	TRBJ2-1	CASSRGEGSSYNEQFF
TRBV13	TRBD2	TRBJ2-5	CASSLGTSGQETQYF
TRBV30	-	TRBJ1-1	CAWSGLNTEAFF
TRBV18	-	TRBJ2-7	CASSPTGYEQYF
TRBV2	-	TRBJ2-3	CASGPEGLATDTQYF
TRBV9	TRBD1	TRBJ1-5	CASSVDGQGNQPQHF
TRBV5-1	TRBD1	TRBJ2-7	CASSLAGGLSSKNEQYF
TRBV30	-	TRBJ1-2	CAWSVWGVGGYTF
TRBV12-5	-	TRBJ2-7	CASGLVLDGRSYEQYF
TRBV7-2	-	TRBJ2-3	CASSLGPPGGDTQYF
TRBV6-5	-	TRBJ2-3	CASQNTDTQYF
TRBV27	TRBD2	TRBJ2-5	CASSPRRGSGETQYF
TRBV3-1/TRBV3-2	-	TRBJ1-2	CASSRAKGGANYGYTF
TRBV6-5	-	TRBJ2-1	CASGLAENNEQFF
TRBV4-2	-	TRBJ1-5	CASSQDFGNQPQHF
TRBV11-2	-	TRBJ1-6	CASRRGRHSPLHF
TRBV6-5	TRBD2	TRBJ2-7	CASSLSGSGPHEQYF